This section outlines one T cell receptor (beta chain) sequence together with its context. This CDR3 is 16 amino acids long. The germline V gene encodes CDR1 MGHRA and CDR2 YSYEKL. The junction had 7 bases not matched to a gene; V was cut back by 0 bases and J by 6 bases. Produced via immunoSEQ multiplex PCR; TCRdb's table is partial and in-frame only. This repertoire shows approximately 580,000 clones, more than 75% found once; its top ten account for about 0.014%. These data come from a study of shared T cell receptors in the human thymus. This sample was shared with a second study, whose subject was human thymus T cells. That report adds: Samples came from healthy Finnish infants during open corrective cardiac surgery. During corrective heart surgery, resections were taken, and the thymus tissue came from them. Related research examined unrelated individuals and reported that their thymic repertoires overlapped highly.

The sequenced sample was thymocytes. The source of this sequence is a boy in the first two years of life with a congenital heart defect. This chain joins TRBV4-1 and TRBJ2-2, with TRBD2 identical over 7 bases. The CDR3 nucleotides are TGCGCCAGCAGCCAAGAGGGGGGGGAGGGGCCCGGGGAGCTGTTTTTT. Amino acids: CASSQEGGEGPGELFF.